Listed below are T cell receptor beta chains from one sample, sequenced in a study of blood T cell repertoires in COVID-19. Assay used: immunoSEQ multiplex PCR; TCRdb lists only in-frame clones, some missing. Of more than 20,000 clones listed, around 89% are singletons. The sequencing sample was made of peripheral blood. Receptor source: an older woman with active COVID-19. The CDR3 runs from the conserved cysteine through the conserved F or W. Each record gives: clone size, V gene, D gene, J gene, CDR3 protein, CDR3 DNA. A D gene is named only where the DNA matches it firmly. The size entry is marked missing in some rows and otherwise reads once, few, many or a size class.

abundance: NA; v_gene: TRBV5-1; d_gene: NA; j_gene: TRBJ2-7; CDR3aa: CASSLGLAEYYEQYF; CDR3nt: TGCGCCAGCAGCTTGGGGTTGGCGGAATACTACGAGCAGTACTTC
abundance: NA; v_gene: TRBV24-1; d_gene: NA; j_gene: TRBJ1-2; CDR3aa: CASTWFGYTF; CDR3nt: TGTGCTTCGACTTGGTTTGGCTACACCTTC
abundance: once; v_gene: TRBV11-3; d_gene: NA; j_gene: TRBJ2-3; CDR3aa: CASSPGLGHTDTQYF; CDR3nt: TGTGCCAGCAGCCCCGGACTGGGTCACACAGATACGCAGTATTTT
abundance: NA; v_gene: TRBV5-5; d_gene: NA; j_gene: TRBJ2-3; CDR3aa: CASSWDLGVVTDTQYF; CDR3nt: TGTGCCAGCAGCTGGGACTTAGGCGTCGTAACAGATACGCAGTATTTT
abundance: once; v_gene: TRBV6-2/TRBV6-3; d_gene: NA; j_gene: TRBJ2-7; CDR3aa: CASSGSYASRIGREQYF; CDR3nt: TGTGCCAGCAGTGGGAGTTATGCCTCCAGAATCGGGCGTGAGCAGTACTTC
abundance: NA; v_gene: TRBV5-4; d_gene: NA; j_gene: TRBJ2-7; CDR3aa: CASSPPGSYEQYF; CDR3nt: TGTGCCAGCAGCCCCCCCGGTTCCTACGAGCAGTACTTC
abundance: NA; v_gene: TRBV19; d_gene: TRBD2; j_gene: TRBJ2-5; CDR3aa: CASSIGGPGGETQYF; CDR3nt: TGTGCCAGTAGTATCGGCGGGCCGGGAGGAGAGACCCAGTACTTC
abundance: few; v_gene: TRBV30; d_gene: NA; j_gene: TRBJ1-1; CDR3aa: CAWRVAGGGEAFF; CDR3nt: TGTGCCTGGAGAGTGGCGGGGGGAGGTGAAGCTTTCTTT
abundance: once; v_gene: TRBV7-9; d_gene: NA; j_gene: TRBJ2-7; CDR3aa: CASSSHRDYEQYF; CDR3nt: TGTGCCAGCAGTTCTCACAGGGACTACGAGCAGTACTTC
abundance: few; v_gene: TRBV5-1; d_gene: TRBD2; j_gene: TRBJ2-2; CDR3aa: CASNWGPGTSAGELFF; CDR3nt: TGCGCCAGCAACTGGGGCCCTGGGACTAGCGCCGGGGAGCTGTTTTTT
abundance: once; v_gene: TRBV29-1; d_gene: NA; j_gene: TRBJ1-2; CDR3aa: CSVGALEGYTF; CDR3nt: TGCAGCGTTGGGGCGCTGGAGGGCTACACCTTT
abundance: NA; v_gene: TRBV18; d_gene: NA; j_gene: TRBJ2-5; CDR3aa: CASSTDSGRETQYF; CDR3nt: TGTGCCAGCTCTACAGACTCAGGGAGGGAGACCCAGTACTTC
abundance: NA; v_gene: TRBV5-6; d_gene: TRBD2; j_gene: TRBJ2-7; CDR3aa: CASSPPGTSAFEYEQYF; CDR3nt: TGTGCCAGCTCGCCCCCCGGGACTAGCGCCTTCGAATACGAGCAGTACTTC
abundance: NA; v_gene: TRBV11-2; d_gene: TRBD1; j_gene: TRBJ2-7; CDR3aa: CASSVGQGYEQYF; CDR3nt: TGTGCCAGCAGCGTAGGACAGGGATACGAGCAGTACTTC
abundance: NA; v_gene: TRBV5-4; d_gene: NA; j_gene: TRBJ2-5; CDR3aa: CASSFEQGRRETQYF; CDR3nt: TGTGCCAGCAGCTTTGAACAGGGACGGCGAGAGACCCAGTACTTC
abundance: NA; v_gene: TRBV18; d_gene: NA; j_gene: TRBJ2-7; CDR3aa: CASSTLSGPYEQYF; CDR3nt: TGTGCCAGCTCAACACTAAGCGGGCCCTACGAGCAGTACTTC
abundance: few; v_gene: TRBV28; d_gene: TRBD1; j_gene: TRBJ1-6; CDR3aa: CASRERDSWTPLHF; CDR3nt: TGTGCCAGCAGGGAAAGGGACAGCTGGACCCCCCTCCACTTT
abundance: NA; v_gene: TRBV11-2; d_gene: NA; j_gene: TRBJ2-5; CDR3aa: CASSGQQETQYF; CDR3nt: TGTGCCAGCAGCGGACAGCAAGAGACCCAGTACTTC
abundance: NA; v_gene: TRBV3-1/TRBV3-2; d_gene: TRBD1; j_gene: TRBJ2-5; CDR3aa: CASSQGIQGAGETQYF; CDR3nt: TGTGCCAGCAGCCAAGGAATACAGGGGGCTGGGGAGACCCAGTACTTC
abundance: NA; v_gene: TRBV6-1; d_gene: TRBD1; j_gene: TRBJ2-3; CDR3aa: CASSEQTGSGSQYF; CDR3nt: TGTGCCAGCAGTGAACAGACAGGGTCGGGTTCGCAGTATTTT
abundance: NA; v_gene: TRBV10-2; d_gene: NA; j_gene: TRBJ1-1; CDR3aa: CASSEYMTGGGTEAFF; CDR3nt: TGCGCCAGCAGTGAGTATATGACAGGTGGGGGAACTGAAGCTTTCTTT
abundance: NA; v_gene: TRBV6-2/TRBV6-3; d_gene: NA; j_gene: TRBJ2-7; CDR3aa: CASSYVTGLAVPEQYF; CDR3nt: TGTGCCAGCAGTTACGTCACCGGCTTAGCGGTACCCGAGCAGTACTTC
abundance: NA; v_gene: TRBV7-8; d_gene: TRBD2; j_gene: TRBJ2-2; CDR3aa: CASSLWEGFGNTGELFF; CDR3nt: TGTGCCAGCAGCTTATGGGAGGGATTCGGCAACACCGGGGAGCTGTTTTTT
abundance: NA; v_gene: TRBV18; d_gene: NA; j_gene: TRBJ2-2; CDR3aa: CASSPTAGELFF; CDR3nt: TGTGCCAGCTCACCTACGGCCGGGGAGCTGTTTTTT
abundance: NA; v_gene: TRBV4-1; d_gene: TRBD2; j_gene: TRBJ2-3; CDR3aa: CASSQIGTSASTDTQYF; CDR3nt: TGCGCCAGCAGCCAGATAGGGACTAGCGCTAGCACAGATACGCAGTATTTT
abundance: NA; v_gene: TRBV11-2; d_gene: NA; j_gene: TRBJ1-2; CDR3aa: CASSLINSLGGYTF; CDR3nt: TGTGCCAGCAGCTTAATCAACAGTCTCGGTGGCTACACCTTC
abundance: NA; v_gene: TRBV10-3; d_gene: NA; j_gene: TRBJ1-4; CDR3aa: CAISSGGGKLFF; CDR3nt: TGTGCCATCAGCTCTGGAGGAGGAAAACTGTTTTTT
abundance: NA; v_gene: TRBV28; d_gene: NA; j_gene: TRBJ1-4; CDR3aa: CASGAGADNEKLFF; CDR3nt: TGTGCCAGCGGAGCTGGGGCCGATAATGAAAAACTGTTTTTT
abundance: few; v_gene: TRBV18; d_gene: NA; j_gene: TRBJ1-5; CDR3aa: CASSPTQGPNQPQHF; CDR3nt: TGTGCCAGCTCACCCACACAGGGTCCCAATCAGCCCCAGCATTTT
abundance: NA; v_gene: TRBV19; d_gene: NA; j_gene: TRBJ1-1; CDR3aa: CASSIGQNTEAFF; CDR3nt: TGTGCCAGTAGTATTGGGCAGAACACTGAAGCTTTCTTT
abundance: NA; v_gene: TRBV7-2; d_gene: NA; j_gene: TRBJ1-2; CDR3aa: CASSFNRAGYGYTF; CDR3nt: TGTGCCAGCAGCTTCAACAGGGCAGGATATGGCTACACCTTC
abundance: once; v_gene: TRBV12-3/TRBV12-4; d_gene: NA; j_gene: TRBJ2-3; CDR3aa: CASIGWGTDTQYF; CDR3nt: TGTGCCAGCATCGGGTGGGGCACAGATACGCAGTATTTT
abundance: NA; v_gene: TRBV2; d_gene: NA; j_gene: TRBJ2-7; CDR3aa: CASTGEAVSYEQYF; CDR3nt: TGTGCCAGCACGGGGGAGGCCGTCTCCTACGAGCAGTACTTC
abundance: NA; v_gene: TRBV28; d_gene: NA; j_gene: TRBJ2-2; CDR3aa: CASSLLQYTGELFF; CDR3nt: TGTGCCAGCAGTTTATTACAGTACACCGGGGAGCTGTTTTTT
abundance: NA; v_gene: TRBV5-1; d_gene: TRBD2; j_gene: TRBJ2-7; CDR3aa: CASSPGTSLTYEQYF; CDR3nt: TGCGCCAGCAGCCCGGGGACTAGCCTGACCTACGAGCAGTACTTC
abundance: once; v_gene: TRBV7-9; d_gene: NA; j_gene: TRBJ2-5; CDR3aa: CASSFEHGETQYF; CDR3nt: TGTGCCAGCAGCTTTGAACACGGGGAGACCCAGTACTTC
abundance: NA; v_gene: TRBV27; d_gene: TRBD2; j_gene: TRBJ2-1; CDR3aa: CASSFTGGPYNEQFF; CDR3nt: TGTGCCAGCAGTTTTACGGGAGGTCCCTACAATGAGCAGTTCTTC
abundance: NA; v_gene: TRBV28; d_gene: NA; j_gene: TRBJ1-2; CDR3aa: CANPRRGGYTF; CDR3nt: TGTGCCAACCCGCGGAGGGGTGGCTACACCTTC
abundance: NA; v_gene: TRBV30; d_gene: NA; j_gene: TRBJ1-6; CDR3aa: CAWSVGGAGNSPLHF; CDR3nt: TGTGCCTGGAGTGTCGGGGGAGCGGGGAATTCACCCCTCCACTTT
abundance: NA; v_gene: TRBV9; d_gene: NA; j_gene: TRBJ1-1; CDR3aa: CASSKSTQGRAEAFF; CDR3nt: TGTGCCAGCAGCAAATCAACCCAAGGGAGGGCTGAAGCTTTCTTT
abundance: NA; v_gene: TRBV24-1; d_gene: NA; j_gene: TRBJ2-7; CDR3aa: CATSDSDRSYEQYF; CDR3nt: TGTGCCACCAGTGATTCGGACAGATCCTACGAGCAGTACTTC